The rows below give T cell receptor beta chains drawn from one sample of a study of T cell therapy after organ transplantation. Some clones are missing from TCRdb's copy, which holds only in-frame ones; the method was immunoSEQ multiplex PCR. This table has roughly 48,000 clones, roughly 93% appearing once. Their antigens are not known. The sequences come from CD8+ T cells from blood, collected before autologous CMV-specific T cell therapy. The source is a human patient who had received a solid organ transplant and had CMV disease. CDR3s leave out the opening cysteine and the closing phenylalanine or tryptophan. Each record gives: J gene, V gene, CDR3 length, CDR3 protein.

J: .
V: TRBV27
length: 12
CDR3: ASSPDSTLYEQY

J: .
V: TRBV5-6
length: 12
CDR3: ASSPEGGGDEQY

J: .
V: TRBV7-9
length: 14
CDR3: ASSLNGLAGGLEQY

J: TRBJ1-2
V: TRBV5-1
length: 12
CDR3: ASTLDGDFYGYT

J: TRBJ2-7
V: TRBV28
length: 13
CDR3: ASSLGIGQPYEQY

J: TRBJ1-1
V: TRBV7-6
length: 11
CDR3: ASSPGQNTEAF

J: TRBJ1-3
V: TRBV7-6
length: 13
CDR3: ASSFKGGPGNTIY

J: TRBJ1-2
V: TRBV9
length: 12
CDR3: ASSGRSFNYGYT

J: TRBJ1-1
V: TRBV27
length: 14
CDR3: ASSSLRRVGNTEAF

J: TRBJ2-2
V: TRBV7-9
length: 14
CDR3: ASSPKTGQNTGELF

J: TRBJ2-3
V: TRBV12-5
length: 14
CDR3: ASTRQGAAGTDTQY

J: TRBJ2-5
V: TRBV18
length: 14
CDR3: ASSPRTSGSVETQY

J: TRBJ2-1
V: TRBV4-1
length: 13
CDR3: ASSLRGSSYNEQF

J: TRBJ2-3
V: TRBV18
length: 13
CDR3: ASSGETRGTDTQY

J: TRBJ1-1
V: TRBV25-1
length: 15
CDR3: ASSEYLQGFMNTEAF

J: TRBJ2-2
V: TRBV29-1
length: 10
CDR3: SVAPGGGELF

J: TRBJ1-1
V: TRBV7-9
length: 13
CDR3: ASSLRAQMNTEAF

J: TRBJ2-7
V: TRBV29-1
length: 10
CDR3: SVEDGLYEQY

J: TRBJ1-1
V: TRBV19
length: 12
CDR3: ASSPRTENTEAF

J: TRBJ1-1
V: TRBV6-1
length: 12
CDR3: ASSPSEENTEAF

J: TRBJ1-2
V: TRBV2
length: 12
CDR3: ASSEAYSVDGYT

J: TRBJ1-2
V: TRBV25-1
length: 13
CDR3: ASSDPDRINYGYT

J: TRBJ2-7
V: TRBV18
length: 14
CDR3: ASSPGDRGLANEQY

J: TRBJ1-1
V: TRBV2
length: 12
CDR3: ASTEGTVDTEAF

J: TRBJ2-7
V: TRBV6-5
length: 12
CDR3: ASSGVGESYEQY

J: TRBJ1-3
V: TRBV19
length: 13
CDR3: ASSGATSSGNTIY

J: .
V: TRBV4-1
length: 12
CDR3: ASSPQGGLYEQY

J: TRBJ2-2
V: TRBV7-2
length: 14
CDR3: ASSLVAGVETGELF

J: TRBJ1-5
V: TRBV19
length: 11
CDR3: ASLGQGEQPQH

J: TRBJ1-1
V: TRBV18
length: 11
CDR3: ASSPGQGIEAF

J: TRBJ2-7
V: TRBV11-3
length: 11
CDR3: ASRGTSGGEQY

J: TRBJ2-5
V: TRBV2
length: 13
CDR3: ASRENRGLGETQY

J: TRBJ2-1
V: TRBV6-5
length: 13
CDR3: ASSSLAGGEHEQF

J: TRBJ2-1
V: TRBV21-1
length: 12
CDR3: ASRLLAGGNEQF

J: TRBJ2-1
V: TRBV14
length: 13
CDR3: ASSQERGSYNEQF

J: TRBJ1-2
V: TRBV9
length: 13
CDR3: ASSVSRGLTYGYT

J: TRBJ1-2
V: TRBV18
length: 13
CDR3: ASSPPGAVIWGYT

J: TRBJ2-1
V: TRBV13
length: 12
CDR3: ASSLADLYNEQF

J: TRBJ2-3
V: TRBV27
length: 12
CDR3: ASSPSGPTDTQY

J: TRBJ1-2
V: TRBV5-5
length: 14
CDR3: ASSLRQATTSYGYT

J: TRBJ2-2
V: TRBV4-2
length: 13
CDR3: ASSQDGANTGELF

J: TRBJ1-2
V: TRBV30
length: 12
CDR3: AWSYGTGNYGYT

J: TRBJ2-3
V: TRBV4-1
length: 15
CDR3: ASSQAPRVQRTDTQY

J: TRBJ2-2
V: TRBV29-1
length: 11
CDR3: SVPLGGTGELF

J: TRBJ1-2
V: TRBV4-3
length: 13
CDR3: ASSQVGGDLSGYT

J: TRBJ1-1
V: TRBV6-5
length: 13
CDR3: ASRQPQEGNTEAF

J: TRBJ2-7
V: TRBV5-1
length: 13
CDR3: ASSLDGVRPHEQY